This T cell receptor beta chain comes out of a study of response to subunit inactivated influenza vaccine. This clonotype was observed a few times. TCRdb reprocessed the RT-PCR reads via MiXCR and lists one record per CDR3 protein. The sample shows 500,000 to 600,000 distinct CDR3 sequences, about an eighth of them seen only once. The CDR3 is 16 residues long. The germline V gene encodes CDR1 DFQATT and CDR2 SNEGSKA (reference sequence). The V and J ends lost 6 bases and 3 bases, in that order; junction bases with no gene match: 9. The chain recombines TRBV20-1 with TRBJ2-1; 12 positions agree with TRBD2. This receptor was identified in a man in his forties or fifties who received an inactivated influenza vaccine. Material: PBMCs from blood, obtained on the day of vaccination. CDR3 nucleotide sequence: TGCAGTGCCCATACGCTAGCGGGAGGGGGCTACAATGAGCAGTTCTTC. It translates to CSAHTLAGGGYNEQFF.